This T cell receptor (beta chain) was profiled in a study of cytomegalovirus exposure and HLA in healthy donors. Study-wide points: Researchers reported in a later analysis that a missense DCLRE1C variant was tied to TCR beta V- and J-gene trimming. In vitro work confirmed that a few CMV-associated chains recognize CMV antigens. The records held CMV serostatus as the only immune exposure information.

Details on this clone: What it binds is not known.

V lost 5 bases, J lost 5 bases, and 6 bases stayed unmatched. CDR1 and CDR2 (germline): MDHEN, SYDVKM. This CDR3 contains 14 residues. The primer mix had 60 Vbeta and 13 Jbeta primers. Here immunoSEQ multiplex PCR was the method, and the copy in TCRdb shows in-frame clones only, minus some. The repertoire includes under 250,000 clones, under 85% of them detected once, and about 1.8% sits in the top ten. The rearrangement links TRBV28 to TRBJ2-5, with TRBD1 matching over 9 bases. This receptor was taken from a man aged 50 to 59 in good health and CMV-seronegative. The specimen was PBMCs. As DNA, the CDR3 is TGTGCCAGCAGTCGACAGGGGGTGGGGGAGACCCAGTACTTC. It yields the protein CASSRQGVGETQYF.